The rows below give T cell receptor beta chains drawn from one sample of a study of response to subunit inactivated influenza vaccine. TCRdb re-derived calls from the RT-PCR reads in MiXCR, one entry per CDR3 protein. Among 530,000 or so distinct CDR3 sequences listed, about 10% were seen once. The material sequenced was PBMCs from blood, taken on the day of vaccination. The receptor source for this set is a man between 50 and 59 years old who received an inactivated influenza vaccine. Each CDR3 is given with its conserved first and last residue. The D gene is left open where the match is weak. Expanded clones get a size class; other rows say once, few or many, or leave the size out.

J,D,size,V,CDR3,DNA
TRBJ1-1,TRBD1,-,TRBV5-1,CASSFTGVKVTEAFF,TGCGCCAGCAGCTTTACAGGGGTGAAGGTCACTGAAGCTTTCTTT
TRBJ2-3,TRBD2,-,TRBV6-1,CASRLGLRPWADTQYF,TGTGCCAGCAGACTGGGACTACGCCCGTGGGCGGATACGCAGTATTTT
TRBJ2-7,TRBD1,-,TRBV20-1,CSARIPRDRNPPTFYEQYF,TGCAGTGCTAGAATTCCACGGGACAGGAATCCCCCGACGTTCTACGAGCAGTACTTC
TRBJ2-3,TRBD2,few,TRBV29-1,CSVMGLTTDTQYF,TGCAGCGTCATGGGACTAACCACAGATACGCAGTATTTT
TRBJ2-1,-,few,TRBV6-4,CASSDSSLRLFF,TGTGCCAGCAGTGACTCGTCTCTGAGGCTGTTCTTC
TRBJ2-1,TRBD2,few,TRBV7-6,CASSSTSGTGEQFF,TGTGCCAGCAGCTCGACTAGCGGGACGGGTGAGCAGTTCTTC
TRBJ2-6,TRBD2,-,TRBV11-1,CASSQRGALLQAVLTF,TGTGCCAGCAGCCAGCGGGGGGCCTTACTCCAGGCCGTCCTGACTTTC
TRBJ1-1,-,-,TRBV7-9,CASSLAAGGLEAFF,TGTGCCAGCAGCTTAGCGGCTGGGGGCCTTGAAGCTTTCTTT
TRBJ2-1,-,-,TRBV6-1,CASSPYGTLADEQFF,TGTGCCAGCAGTCCATATGGGACCCTCGCGGATGAGCAGTTCTTC
TRBJ2-7,-,-,TRBV20-1,CSARWSYEQYF,TGCAGTGCTAGATGGAGCTACGAGCAGTACTTC
TRBJ2-7,-,-,TRBV7-9,CASRATGGTYEQYF,TGTGCCAGCAGAGCGACCGGGGGAACCTACGAGCAGTACTTC
TRBJ2-1,-,few,TRBV24-1,CAPPGQIPYNEQFF,TGTGCCCCCCCCGGACAGATCCCCTACAATGAGCAGTTCTTC
TRBJ2-1,TRBD2,few,TRBV7-8,CASSSPLAGGPHNSYNEQFF,TGTGCCAGCAGCTCGCCACTAGCGGGGGGGCCTCATAACTCCTACAATGAGCAGTTCTTC
TRBJ2-1,-,-,TRBV5-1,CASSFRANEQFF,TGCGCCAGCAGCTTTAGGGCCAATGAGCAGTTCTTC
TRBJ1-1,-,-,TRBV6-1,CASSRPSSTEAFF,TGTGCCAGCAGCCGCCCCTCCAGCACTGAAGCTTTCTTT
TRBJ1-5,-,few,TRBV7-9,CASSLVNQPQHF,TGTGCCAGCAGCTTAGTGAATCAGCCCCAGCATTTT
TRBJ2-3,-,-,TRBV11-2,CASSLEGIRTDTQYF,TGTGCCAGCAGCTTAGAAGGGATACGCACAGATACGCAGTATTTT
TRBJ2-1,-,-,TRBV6-2/TRBV6-3,CASSYFTVLRNEQFF,TGTGCCAGCAGTTACTTCACAGTTTTGCGGAATGAGCAGTTCTTC
TRBJ2-5,-,once,TRBV19,CASSILGVRQETQYF,TGTGCCAGTAGTATTCTTGGCGTCAGGCAAGAGACCCAGTACTTC
TRBJ2-7,-,-,TRBV7-9,CASSSTLSYEQYF,TGTGCCAGCAGCTCGACGCTCTCCTACGAGCAGTACTTC
TRBJ2-5,-,many,TRBV5-1,CASSLGNRETQYF,TGCGCCAGCAGCTTGGGGAACAGGGAGACCCAGTACTTC
TRBJ1-2,-,-,TRBV6-1,CASVRHRGGYTF,TGTGCCAGCGTTAGGCACAGAGGGGGCTACACCTTC
TRBJ2-7,-,few,TRBV20-1,CSARDLAAITYEQYF,TGCAGTGCTAGAGATTTAGCAGCTATAACCTACGAGCAGTACTTC
TRBJ1-3,-,medium-sized,TRBV20-1,CSVPFSGNTIYF,TGCAGTGTTCCTTTCTCTGGAAACACCATATATTTT
TRBJ2-3,TRBD2,-,TRBV20-1,CSAHPGRASGLTDTQYF,TGCAGTGCTCACCCCGGGAGGGCTAGCGGACTCACAGATACGCAGTATTTT
TRBJ2-1,-,-,TRBV5-5,CASSQITDNEQFF,TGTGCCAGCAGCCAGATCACAGACAATGAGCAGTTCTTC
TRBJ2-7,-,few,TRBV12-3/TRBV12-4,CASSLGSLSGEQYF,TGTGCCAGCAGTTTAGGCTCCCTATCGGGGGAGCAGTACTTC
TRBJ2-7,-,-,TRBV15,CATSRDLYKDEQYF,TGTGCCACATCCCGGGACCTTTACAAGGACGAGCAGTACTTC
TRBJ2-2,-,-,TRBV7-2,CASSNRDLNTGELFF,TGTGCCAGCAGCAACCGGGATCTAAACACCGGGGAGCTGTTTTTT
TRBJ2-1,-,-,TRBV7-2,CASSSDPARVNEQFF,TGTGCCAGCAGCTCCGACCCCGCAAGAGTAAATGAGCAGTTCTTC
TRBJ2-7,-,-,TRBV29-1,CSVIPSRSEQYF,TGCAGCGTGATCCCCTCCAGGTCCGAGCAGTACTTC